Given below is one T cell receptor (beta chain) in context. This clonotype came up many times. Its antigen remains undetermined. The sample holds no much larger clone one base away, and base qualities are not on file. Synovial fluid samples were matched to blood samples from the same ankylosing spondylitis patients. The data are from a study of CD8 T cells in ankylosing spondylitis (dated by TCRdb to 2016 to 2017). Looking at the study overall: The study profiled T cell receptor beta repertoires in healthy donors and ankylosing spondylitis patients to find disease-linked TCR variants. The full study cohort comprised roughly 24 ankylosing spondylitis patients and over 95 healthy donors. Peripheral blood was sampled, and synovial fluid was also collected from ankylosing spondylitis patients.

For sequencing, an Illumina HiSeq 2500 was employed. TCR beta libraries were prepared by quantitative 5'-RACE with molecular barcodes. The paper's data handling went like this. A new computational method, built on a probabilistic model of VDJ rearrangement, was used to identify disease-linked TCR variants. The public reads were run again by TCRdb, first through fastp at Q25 and then through MiXCR, and only productive beta chains were kept. Merged by CDR3 protein, the rows form single entries marked with the most common genes and DNA. These V and J calls derive from TCRdb rather than the authors' analysis. This sample is represented by fewer than 180,000 distinct CDR3 sequences; around two fifths of them were singletons. The ten largest clones take up over 12% of the sample. Paper-wide results and their limitations: Blood from ankylosing spondylitis patients appeared to be characterized by a TCR beta motif composed of several highly homologous amino acid variants. Some TCR beta motif variants had previously been reported in synovial fluid and blood of reactive arthritis patients, which suggested common disease-initiation mechanisms. The disease-linked clones had a CD8+ phenotype and were found at relatively low frequencies in peripheral blood. According to the report, matched synovial fluid samples from ankylosing spondylitis patients were significantly enriched for the disease-linked clones.

The sequence was obtained from a male donor with ankylosing spondylitis. The sequencing input was synovial fluid, either unsorted or a sorted T cell fraction (not recorded which).

The DNA sequence follows: TGTGCCAGCAGCCAAGGGGCTAGTTGGACAGATACGCAGTATTTT. The resulting protein is CASSQGASWTDTQYF. This receptor chain uses TRBV14 and TRBJ2-3; the D gene remains uncertain. The V and J ends are trimmed by 1 base and 3 bases, leaving 11 bases between them. The germline V gene yields SGHDN for CDR1 and FVKESK for CDR2. The CDR3, from cysteine to phenylalanine, totals 15 residues. Just CDR3 DNA is preserved here, 45 bases in frame from base 1. With the portions outside the CDR3 filled from the reference TRBV14 and TRBJ2-3 genes, the complete variable region becomes EAGVTQFPSHSVIEKGQTVTLRCDPISGHDNLYWYRRVMGKEIKFLLHFVKESKQDESGMPNNRFLAERTGGTYSTLKVQPAELEDSGVYFCASSQGASWTDTQYFGPGTRLTVL.